This T cell receptor (beta chain) was identified during a study of T-cell memory formation after mild COVID-19. Study results and caveats: What remained unconfirmed was the SARS-CoV-2 specificity of second-wave clones peaking on day 37. Clones contracting across day 15 to 85 had a balanced CD4/CD8 profile; later expanding clones leaned CD4+. Among contracting clones, CD4+ were mainly CM/EM and CD8+ enriched in EMRA.

This clonotype came up a few times. Its antigen is still unknown. Each CDR3 protein is one row after TCRdb ran MiXCR on the 5' RACE reads. The data contain roughly 89,000 distinct CDR3 sequences, over 12% of them singletons. The CDR3 runs 17 residues. V lost 2 bases and J lost 5; bases outside the gene matches: 10. CDR1 is SEHNR and CDR2 is FQNEAQ in the germline V gene (reference sequence). The rearrangement uses TRBV7-9 and TRBJ2-3; TRBD2 agrees at 10 bases. The TCR sequence derives from a man in his late teens or twenties who had mild COVID-19 (a few samples of this study predate the infection). Cell type and time point are not known. Input material: PBMCs or a T cell subset sorted from them (not recorded which). In DNA form, the CDR3 reads TGTGCCAGCAGCTTACATGAACTAGCGGGGTGGGGAGATACGCAGTATTTT. Encoded protein: CASSLHELAGWGDTQYF.